These T cell receptor beta chains were read from a single sample in a study of tumor and adjacent non-tumor tissue in lung cancer. TCRdb fed the multiplex PCR reads into MiXCR, producing one record per CDR3 protein. In the table there are approximately 140,000 distinct CDR3 sequences, around two thirds of which are singletons. Specimen: lung tumor tissue. These receptors originate from a man aged 60 to 75 with small cell lung cancer. Both conserved end residues are part of each CDR3. A D gene is named only where the DNA matches it firmly. Expanded clones get a size class; other rows say once, few or many, or leave the size out.

clone size: -
J gene: TRBJ2-7
V gene: TRBV7-8
D gene: TRBD1
CDR3 protein: CASSSTGQVYEQYF
CDR3 DNA: TGTGCCAGCAGCTCGACGGGACAGGTCTACGAGCAGTACTTC

clone size: -
J gene: TRBJ1-5
V gene: TRBV12-3/TRBV12-4
D gene: -
CDR3 protein: CASSLTGIQPQHF
CDR3 DNA: TGTGCCAGCAGTTTAACAGGAATTCAGCCCCAGCATTTT

clone size: few
J gene: TRBJ1-3
V gene: TRBV5-1
D gene: -
CDR3 protein: CASSDRERGSGNTIYF
CDR3 DNA: TGCGCCAGCAGCGACCGGGAACGAGGCTCTGGAAACACCATATATTTT

clone size: medium-sized
J gene: TRBJ2-6
V gene: TRBV6-1
D gene: TRBD2
CDR3 protein: CASSISGRGANVLTF
CDR3 DNA: TGTGCCAGCAGTATCAGCGGGAGGGGGGCCAACGTCCTGACTTTC

clone size: -
J gene: TRBJ2-2
V gene: TRBV6-1
D gene: TRBD1
CDR3 protein: CASRTTGTGDLFF
CDR3 DNA: TGCGCCAGCAGGACGACAGGGACCGGGGACCTGTTTTTT

clone size: -
J gene: TRBJ2-2
V gene: TRBV12-5
D gene: -
CDR3 protein: CASGRTTGAHTGELFF
CDR3 DNA: TGTGCTAGTGGCCGCACGACGGGAGCCCACACCGGGGAGCTGTTTTTT

clone size: once
J gene: TRBJ1-1
V gene: TRBV7-8
D gene: -
CDR3 protein: CASSPRGAEAFF
CDR3 DNA: TGTGCCAGCAGCCCCCGGGGGGCTGAAGCTTTCTTT

clone size: many
J gene: TRBJ2-5
V gene: TRBV29-1
D gene: -
CDR3 protein: CSAPGGQETQYF
CDR3 DNA: TGCAGCGCCCCCGGGGGCCAAGAGACCCAGTACTTC

clone size: -
J gene: TRBJ2-5
V gene: TRBV12-3/TRBV12-4
D gene: -
CDR3 protein: CASSLHGAGETQYF
CDR3 DNA: TGTGCCAGCAGTTTGCACGGGGCGGGGGAGACCCAGTACTTC

clone size: -
J gene: TRBJ2-1
V gene: TRBV5-4
D gene: TRBD2
CDR3 protein: CASSPTGGRYGEQFF
CDR3 DNA: TGTGCCAGCAGCCCAACGGGGGGGCGGTACGGTGAGCAGTTCTTC

clone size: many
J gene: TRBJ2-5
V gene: TRBV20-1
D gene: -
CDR3 protein: CSAREGETQYF
CDR3 DNA: TGCAGTGCTAGAGAGGGTGAGACCCAGTACTTC

clone size: -
J gene: TRBJ1-6
V gene: TRBV12-3/TRBV12-4
D gene: -
CDR3 protein: CASNSEFSPLHF
CDR3 DNA: TGTGCCAGCAACTCAGAGTTTTCGCCCCTCCACTTT

clone size: -
J gene: TRBJ2-1
V gene: TRBV20-1
D gene: TRBD2
CDR3 protein: CSARGTSGGVGNEQFF
CDR3 DNA: TGCAGTGCTAGAGGGACTAGCGGGGGGGTCGGTAATGAGCAGTTCTTC

clone size: -
J gene: TRBJ2-6
V gene: TRBV11-2
D gene: -
CDR3 protein: CAGSSARQAGSGANVLTF
CDR3 DNA: TGTGCCGGCAGCTCAGCTCGACAGGCCGGCTCTGGGGCCAACGTCCTGACTTTC

clone size: -
J gene: TRBJ2-4
V gene: TRBV28
D gene: -
CDR3 protein: CASSSRLVTTVKNIQYF
CDR3 DNA: TGTGCCAGTAGTTCTCGACTAGTGACCACCGTAAAAAACATTCAGTACTTC